This T cell receptor beta chain was found in a study of blood T cell repertoires in COVID-19. V was trimmed by 1 base and J by 3 bases, leaving 19 bases between them. This CDR3 has 18 amino acids. The germline V gene encodes CDR1 SGHAT and CDR2 FQNNGV. Per the original methods: Amplification of reference gene primers provided the estimated nucleated cell counts. Here immunoSEQ multiplex PCR was the method, and the copy in TCRdb shows in-frame clones only, minus some. V, J and clone size are those of that table, while D and trimming were read from the DNA. The sample lists about 250,000 clones, 80% to 90% seen once, with 5.7% in the top ten.

The sequencing input was peripheral blood. The sequence derives from a man aged 80 or over with acute or convalescent COVID-19. The chain links TRBV11-2 to TRBJ2-1, with TRBD2 as a possible D gene (7 bases). The CDR3 DNA reads as TGTGCCAGCAGCTTAGTTGACTTAGGCGGGGGCCGCTACAATGAGCAGTTCTTC. Translating it yields CASSLVDLGGGRYNEQFF.